The 3 T cell receptor beta chains below come from one sample, sequenced in a study of beta chain features in type 1 diabetes. Study findings and constraints: Type 1 diabetes patients showed a moderate but significant shortening of TCRB CDR3s in all four CD4+ subsets.

Every isolated RNA sample was fully reverse transcribed, so sequencing captured expressed TCRB transcripts. Libraries were prepared by immunoSEQ multiplex PCR; TCRdb keeps only in-frame clonotypes and omits some of them. Among 100,000 to 150,000 clones, approximately 15% were seen once, and the ten largest hold approximately 2.5%. No antigen has been assigned to these receptors. The source material was central memory CD4+ T cells from blood. These receptors were collected from a man younger than 30 with type 1 diabetes.

The chain recombines TRBV28 with TRBJ2-7, with D unresolved. The length of the CDR3 is 13 residues. Per the germline V gene, CDR1 is MDHEN and CDR2 is SYDVKM. The V end was cut by 4 bases, the J end by 4 bases, with 11 bases between. In DNA, the CDR3 is TGTGCCAGCAGTTCCCTCCCCACTTACGAGCAGTACTTC. Translating it yields CASSSLPTYEQYF.

The chain employs TRBV30 and TRBJ2-7; 7 bases align to TRBD1. CDR3 length: 14 residues. V trimming: 0 bases; J trimming: 4 bases; junction bases outside the gene matches: 6. The germline V gene has CDR1 GTSNPN and CDR2 SVGIG (reference sequence). The CDR3: CAWSVRNRGYEQYF. As DNA, the CDR3 is TGTGCCTGGAGTGTACGTAACAGGGGTTACGAGCAGTACTTC.

This clone was observed a few times. V usage is TRBV5-4 and J usage is TRBJ2-1; TRBD1 or TRBD2 may be the D gene (5 bases each). The CDR3 has 14 residues. Germline values: CDR1 SGHNT, CDR2 YYREEE (reference sequence). Trimming left V 4 bases short and J 4 bases short, with 12 bases between. CDR3 DNA: TGTGCCAGCAGCGGGGACCGGGGTTACAATGAGCAGTTCTTC. This codes for CASSGDRGYNEQFF.